The 13 T cell receptor beta chains reported below all come from one sample, sequenced in a study of OX40 agonist ivuxolimab in advanced cancers. The protocol used for the library was the immunoSEQ multiplex PCR assay. TCRdb obtained this table from immuneACCESS and retained in-frame rearrangements with V and J assigned. These tables miss some clones; where compared with another copy, unresolved V genes account for less than half of the shortfall, and the remainder is unexplained. This sample is represented by about 17,000 clones; about 77% of them were singletons. The leading ten clones occupy roughly 28% of the sample. Material: CD4+ or CD8+ T cells sorted from blood, obtained in a trial of the OX40 agonist ivuxolimab. The receptors come from an adult with an advanced solid tumor such as melanoma, head and neck, liver or kidney cancer.

The chain recombines TRBV4-2 with TRBJ2-7, with D unclear. CDR3 length equals 13 residues. Germline lookup yields CDR1 LGHNA and CDR2 YNFKEQ. Trimming removed 5 bases from V and 1 base from J, with 9 bases in between. The CDR3 DNA sequence: TGTGCCAGCAGCTTGGCTAGATCCTACGAGCAGTACTTC. It specifies CASSLARSYEQYF.

The chain links TRBV5-4 to TRBJ2-7, with D uncertain. Trimming pared 2 bases from V and 3 bases from J, leaving 9 bases between. The CDR3 length is 13 residues. The germline CDR1 and CDR2 sequences are SGHNT and YYREEE (reference sequence). This CDR3 reads CASSFGVVYEQYF. Written as DNA, the CDR3 is TGTGCCAGCAGCTTTGGGGTTGTCTACGAGCAGTACTTC.

This clone came up a few times. This chain joins TRBV29-1 and TRBJ1-2; no firm D call. V shed 3 bases and J shed 8 bases, with 7 bases lying between them. The germline V gene has CDR1 SQVTM and CDR2 ANQGSEA. The CDR3 has 10 amino acids. In nucleotides, the CDR3 is TGCAGCGTTGAGGGCGGGGGCTACACCTTC. Encoded protein: CSVEGGGYTF.

About this clone itself: A far larger clone is one base from this, pointing to a likely read error. This rearrangement joins TRBV7-6 to TRBJ2-7; D is perhaps TRBD2 (5 bases). CDR3 size: 13 residues. Per the germline V gene, CDR1 is SGHVS and CDR2 is FNYEAQ. V was pared by 5 bases and J by 3 bases, with 11 bases between. Here the CDR3 DNA reads TGTGCCAGCAGCGAGGGCCCAAACTACGAGCAGTACTTC. It specifies CASSEGPNYEQYF.

The V call is TRBV7-3, the J call TRBJ2-1, with 12 bases matching TRBD2. CDR1 SGHTA and CDR2 FQGTGA come from the germline V gene. The CDR3 is made up of 17 amino acids. J lost 7 bases, V lost 0 bases, and 7 bases had no gene match. The CDR3 region has the DNA TGTGCCAGCAGCTTAACGTTGCTAGCGGGAGGGGATAATGAGCAGTTCTTC. It codes for CASSLTLLAGGDNEQFF.

The V gene is TRBV10-3, the J gene TRBJ2-1; D might be TRBD2 (6 bases). Between the trimmed V and J ends, which lost 3 bases and 2 bases, there was a span of 11 bases. This CDR3 comprises 15 residues. Germline lookup yields CDR1 ENHRY and CDR2 SYGVKD. The CDR3 loop is CAISDIGGAYNEQFF. The DNA for the CDR3 is TGTGCCATCAGTGATATCGGAGGGGCCTACAATGAGCAGTTCTTC.

The rearrangement joins TRBV9 to TRBJ2-7; 9 bases are shared with TRBD2. The V gene's germline CDR1 is SGDLS and CDR2 YYNGEE. This CDR3 contains 15 residues. Trimming removed 0 bases from V and 3 bases from J; junction bases left unmatched: 4. The CDR3 coding sequence is TGTGCCAGCAGCGTAGGTGGGACTAGCAGCTACGAGCAGTACTTC. Its protein product is CASSVGGTSSYEQYF.

This clone was detected only once. This sequence joins TRBV27 and TRBJ1-1; D is undetermined. This CDR3 contains 14 residues. Germline CDR1 is MNHEY and CDR2 is SMNVEV (reference sequence). Trimming cost V 4 bases and J 10 bases, with 19 bases left between them. The CDR3 loop is CASSYGVQGLGAFF. CDR3 sequence (DNA): TGTGCCAGCAGTTACGGTGTACAAGGCCTTGGAGCTTTCTTT.

In this sample, this clone turned up once. The genes are TRBV4-2 and TRBJ2-3, with D perhaps matching TRBD1 or TRBD2 (5 bases each). This CDR3 comprises 15 residues. V was shortened by 0 bases and J by 1 base, with 8 bases between the two germline ends. Germline CDR1 is LGHNA and CDR2 is YNFKEQ. CDR3 in DNA: TGTGCCAGCAGCCAAGAGGGACCCGGCACAGATACGCAGTATTTT. It is translated as CASSQEGPGTDTQYF.

The rearrangement links TRBV18 to TRBJ1-2; D ambiguous. Deletions cut 0 bases from V and 0 bases from J, with 11 bases between. Germline loops: CDR1 KGHSH, CDR2 LQKENI. This CDR3 is 16 amino acids long. The CDR3: CASSPPEISANYGYTF. The CDR3 nucleotides read TGTGCCAGCTCACCACCGGAAATCTCGGCTAACTATGGCTACACCTTC.

The chain links TRBV11-3 to TRBJ2-5, with 12 bases matching TRBD2. V lost 5 bases to trimming and J lost 5 bases; unmatched junction nucleotides: 6. Germline V gene data show CDR1 as SGHNT and CDR2 as YENEEA. CDR3 length: 15 amino acids. CDR3 in amino acids: CASSHSGTSGETQYF. The CDR3 DNA reads TGTGCCAGCAGCCATTCCGGGACTAGCGGGGAGACCCAGTACTTC.

V usage is TRBV10-1 and J usage is TRBJ2-7; the D is unclear. CDR1 WNHNN and CDR2 SYGVQD come from the germline V gene (reference sequence). CDR3 length equals 13 residues. Trimming took 1 base from V and 2 from J, leaving 6 bases between them. The CDR3 spells CASSELATYEQYF. Here the CDR3 DNA reads TGCGCCAGCAGTGAGTTGGCTACCTACGAGCAGTACTTC.

The chain carries TRBV7-6 and TRBJ2-1; 16 bases are shared with TRBD2. The ends lost 3 bases at V and 4 bases at J; junction bases unmatched: 6. Per the germline V gene, CDR1 is SGHVS and CDR2 is FNYEAQ. The CDR3 covers 18 residues. CDR3 DNA: TGTGCCAGCAGCTTGGGACTAGCGGGAGGGCCCCTATACAATGAGCAGTTCTTC. Translated: CASSLGLAGGPLYNEQFF.